This T cell receptor (beta chain) was recovered during a study of T cells in Graves' hyperthyroidism and ophthalmopathy. Losses at the gene ends were 5 bases for V and 1 base for J; bases not matched to a gene: 7. The germline CDR1 and CDR2 sequences are SGHTA and FQGNSA. The CDR3 contains 15 residues. About this clonotype itself: No antigen is known for it.

Patients were excluded for uncontrolled infection, other autoimmune disease, pregnancy or lactation. PBMCs stemmed from 10 ml fresh peripheral blood. Study-level points and caveats: Before onset, by a median of around 6.1 months, the model predicted ophthalmopathy.

Authors of the study amplified TCR beta CDR3 regions from RNA transcripts. The TCR CDR3 first-round RT-PCR relied on the HTBI primer set. TCRdb independently ran MiXCR on the multiplex PCR reads; one entry per CDR3 protein. Among a few hundred thousand distinct CDR3 sequences listed, over 20% were seen once. The origin of this receptor is a woman aged 50 to 60 with Graves' hyperthyroidism. The sample comprised blood. The rearrangement uses TRBV7-2 and TRBJ2-7, with 8 positions matching TRBD2. Here the CDR3 reads CASSRREGGSYEQYF. The CDR3 DNA sequence: TGTGCCAGCAGCCGCCGGGAGGGGGGGTCCTACGAGCAGTACTTC.